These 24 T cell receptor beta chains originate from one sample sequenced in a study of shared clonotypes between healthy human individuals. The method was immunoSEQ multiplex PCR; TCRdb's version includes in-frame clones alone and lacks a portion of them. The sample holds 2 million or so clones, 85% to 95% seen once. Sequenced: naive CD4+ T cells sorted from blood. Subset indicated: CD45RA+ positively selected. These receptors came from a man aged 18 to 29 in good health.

CDR3 protein: CASREGGLGDTQYF. CDR3 coding DNA: TGTGCCAGCAGGGAGGGCGGTTTGGGAGATACGCAGTATTTT. This chain joins TRBV2 and TRBJ2-3; D perhaps matches TRBD2 (6 bases). Germline V CDR1 and CDR2: SNHLY, FYNNEI. Trimming took 6 bases from V and 5 from J, leaving 15 bases between them. The length of the CDR3 is 14 residues.

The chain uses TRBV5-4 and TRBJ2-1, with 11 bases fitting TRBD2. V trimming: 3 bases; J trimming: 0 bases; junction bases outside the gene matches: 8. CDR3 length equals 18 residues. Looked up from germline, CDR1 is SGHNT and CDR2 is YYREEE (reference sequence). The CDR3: CASSSGGLAATSYNEQFF. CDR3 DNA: TGTGCCAGCAGCTCGGGGGGACTAGCGGCAACCTCCTACAATGAGCAGTTCTTC. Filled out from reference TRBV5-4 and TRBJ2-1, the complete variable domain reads ETGVTQSPTHLIKTRGQQVTLRCSSQSGHNTVSWYQQALGQGPQFIFQYYREEENGRGNFPPRFSGLQFPNYSSELNVNALELDDSALYLCASSSGGLAATSYNEQFFGPGTRLTVL.

In DNA, the CDR3 is TGTGCCAGTACCCTCGGGGGGGAGGACTATGGCTACACCTTC. It codes for CASTLGGEDYGYTF. The chain combines TRBV19 with TRBJ1-2, with D maybe TRBD1 (5 bases). Germline V gene sequence: CDR1 LNHDA, CDR2 SQIVND (reference sequence). CDR3 length: 14 residues. Trimming cost V 7 bases and J 3 bases, with 15 bases left between them.

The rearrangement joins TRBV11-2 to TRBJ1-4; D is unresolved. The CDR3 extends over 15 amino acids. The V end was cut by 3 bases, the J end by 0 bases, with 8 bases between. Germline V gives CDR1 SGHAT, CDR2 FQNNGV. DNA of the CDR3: TGTGCCAGCAGCTTTACCTTTTCAACTAATGAAAAACTGTTTTTT. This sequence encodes CASSFTFSTNEKLFF. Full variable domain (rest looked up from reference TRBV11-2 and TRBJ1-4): EAGVAQSPRYKIIEKRQSVAFWCNPISGHATLYWYQQILGQGPKLLIQFQNNGVVDDSQLPKDRFSAERLKGVDSTLKIQPAKLEDSAVYLCASSFTFSTNEKLFFGSGTQLSVL.

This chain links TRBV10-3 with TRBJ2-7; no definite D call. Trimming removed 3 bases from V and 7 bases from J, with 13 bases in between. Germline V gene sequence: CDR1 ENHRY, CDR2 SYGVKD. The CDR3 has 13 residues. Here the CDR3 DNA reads TGTGCCATCAGTGACGGTAAAACGGAGGAGCAGTACTTC. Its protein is CAISDGKTEEQYF.

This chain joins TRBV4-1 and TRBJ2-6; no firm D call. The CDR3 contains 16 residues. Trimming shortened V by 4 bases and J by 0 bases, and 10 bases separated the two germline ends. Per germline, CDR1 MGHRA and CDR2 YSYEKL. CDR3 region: CASSLYRDSGANVLTF. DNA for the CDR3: TGCGCCAGCAGCCTATACAGAGACTCTGGGGCCAACGTCCTGACTTTC.

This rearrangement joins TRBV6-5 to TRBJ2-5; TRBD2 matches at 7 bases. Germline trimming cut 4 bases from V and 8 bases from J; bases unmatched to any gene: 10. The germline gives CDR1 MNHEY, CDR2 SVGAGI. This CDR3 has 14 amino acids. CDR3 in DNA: TGTGCCAGCAGTTCGACCGGGACTACCTCTACCCAGTACTTC. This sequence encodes CASSSTGTTSTQYF.

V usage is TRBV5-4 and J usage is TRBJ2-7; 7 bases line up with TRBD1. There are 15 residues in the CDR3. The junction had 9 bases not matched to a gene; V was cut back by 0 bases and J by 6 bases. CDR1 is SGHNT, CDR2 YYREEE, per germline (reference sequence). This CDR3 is CASSLVGGETSEQYF. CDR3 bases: TGTGCCAGCAGCTTGGTAGGGGGCGAGACCTCCGAGCAGTACTTC.

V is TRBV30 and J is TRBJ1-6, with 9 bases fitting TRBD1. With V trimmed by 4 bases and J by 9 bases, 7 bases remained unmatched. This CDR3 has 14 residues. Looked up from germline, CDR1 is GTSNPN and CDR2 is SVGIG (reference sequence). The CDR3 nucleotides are TGTGCCTGGATTCTACAGGGGGCCTCTTCACCCCTCCACTTT. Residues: CAWILQGASSPLHF.

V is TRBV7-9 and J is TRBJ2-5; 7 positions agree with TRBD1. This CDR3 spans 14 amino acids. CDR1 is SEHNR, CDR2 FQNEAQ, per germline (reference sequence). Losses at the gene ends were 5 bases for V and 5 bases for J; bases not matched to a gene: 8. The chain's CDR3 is CASSQQGFGETQYF. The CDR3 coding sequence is TGTGCCAGCAGCCAACAGGGGTTTGGGGAGACCCAGTACTTC.

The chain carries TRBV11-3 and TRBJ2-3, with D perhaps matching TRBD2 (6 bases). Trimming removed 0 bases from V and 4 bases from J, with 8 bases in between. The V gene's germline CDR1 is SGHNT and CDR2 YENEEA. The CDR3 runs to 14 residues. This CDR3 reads CASSLEREADTQYF. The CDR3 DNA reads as TGTGCCAGCAGCTTAGAGCGGGAAGCAGATACGCAGTATTTT.

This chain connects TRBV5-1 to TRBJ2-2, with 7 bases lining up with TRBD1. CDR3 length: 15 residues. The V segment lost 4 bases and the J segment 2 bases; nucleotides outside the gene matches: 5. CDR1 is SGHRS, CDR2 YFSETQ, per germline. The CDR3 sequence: CASSEDRPNTGELFF. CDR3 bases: TGCGCCAGCAGCGAGGACAGGCCTAACACCGGGGAGCTGTTTTTT. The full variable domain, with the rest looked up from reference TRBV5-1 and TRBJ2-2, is KAGVTQTPRYLIKTRGQQVTLSCSPISGHRSVSWYQQTPGQGLQFLFEYFSETQRNKGNFPGRFSGRQFSNSRSEMNVSTLELGDSALYLCASSEDRPNTGELFFGEGSRLTVL.

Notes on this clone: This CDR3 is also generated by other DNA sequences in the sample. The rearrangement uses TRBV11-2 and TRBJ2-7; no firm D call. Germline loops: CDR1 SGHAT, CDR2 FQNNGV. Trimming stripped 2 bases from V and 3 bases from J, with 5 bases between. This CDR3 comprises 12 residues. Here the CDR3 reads CASSLLGYEQYF. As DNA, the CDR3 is TGTGCCAGCAGCTTATTGGGCTACGAGCAGTACTTC.

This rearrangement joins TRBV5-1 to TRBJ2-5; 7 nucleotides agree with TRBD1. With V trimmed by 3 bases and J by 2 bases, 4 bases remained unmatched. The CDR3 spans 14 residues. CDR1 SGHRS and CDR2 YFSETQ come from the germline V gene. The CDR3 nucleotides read TGCGCCAGCAGCTACTACAGGGGACAAGAGACCCAGTACTTC. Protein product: CASSYYRGQETQYF.

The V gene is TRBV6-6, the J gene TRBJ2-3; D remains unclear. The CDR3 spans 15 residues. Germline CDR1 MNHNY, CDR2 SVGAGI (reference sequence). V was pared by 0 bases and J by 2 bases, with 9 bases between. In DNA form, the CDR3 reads TGTGCCAGCAGTTACTCAATGGCCGCCACAGATACGCAGTATTTT. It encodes CASSYSMAATDTQYF.

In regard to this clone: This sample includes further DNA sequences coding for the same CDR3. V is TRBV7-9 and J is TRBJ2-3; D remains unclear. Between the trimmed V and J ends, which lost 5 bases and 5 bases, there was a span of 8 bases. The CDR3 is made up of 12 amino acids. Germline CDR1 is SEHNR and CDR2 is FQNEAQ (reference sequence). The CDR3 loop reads CASSPQGDTQYF. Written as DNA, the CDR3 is TGTGCCAGCAGCCCCCAAGGAGATACGCAGTATTTT.

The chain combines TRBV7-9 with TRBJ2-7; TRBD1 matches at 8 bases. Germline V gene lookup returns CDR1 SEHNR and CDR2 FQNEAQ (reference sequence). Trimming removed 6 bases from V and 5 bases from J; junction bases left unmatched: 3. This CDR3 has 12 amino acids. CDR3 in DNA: TGTGCCAGCAGTCGACAGGGGAACGAGCAGTACTTC. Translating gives CASSRQGNEQYF.

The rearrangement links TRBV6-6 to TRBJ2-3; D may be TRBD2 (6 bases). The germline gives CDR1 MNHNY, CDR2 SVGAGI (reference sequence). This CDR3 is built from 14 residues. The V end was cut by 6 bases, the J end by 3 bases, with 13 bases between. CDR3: CASRRLGVTDTQYF. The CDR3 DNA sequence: TGTGCCAGCAGACGACTAGGGGTTACAGATACGCAGTATTTT.

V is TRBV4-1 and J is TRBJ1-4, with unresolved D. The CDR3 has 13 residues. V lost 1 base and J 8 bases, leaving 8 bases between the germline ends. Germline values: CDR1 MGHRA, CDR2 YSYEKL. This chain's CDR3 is CASSQVIGEKLFF. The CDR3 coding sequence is TGCGCCAGCAGCCAAGTAATAGGCGAAAAACTGTTTTTT.

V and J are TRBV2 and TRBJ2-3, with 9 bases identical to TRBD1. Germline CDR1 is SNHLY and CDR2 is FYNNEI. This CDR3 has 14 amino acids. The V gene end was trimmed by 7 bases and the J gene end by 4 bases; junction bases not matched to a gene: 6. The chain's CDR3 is CASIQDRGADTQYF. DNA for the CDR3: TGTGCCAGCATCCAGGACAGGGGAGCAGATACGCAGTATTTT.

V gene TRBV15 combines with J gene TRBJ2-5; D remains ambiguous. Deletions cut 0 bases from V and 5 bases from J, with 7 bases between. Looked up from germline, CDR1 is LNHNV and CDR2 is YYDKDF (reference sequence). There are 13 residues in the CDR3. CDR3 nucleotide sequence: TGTGCCACCAGCAGAGATACGTTGGAGACCCAGTACTTC. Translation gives CATSRDTLETQYF.

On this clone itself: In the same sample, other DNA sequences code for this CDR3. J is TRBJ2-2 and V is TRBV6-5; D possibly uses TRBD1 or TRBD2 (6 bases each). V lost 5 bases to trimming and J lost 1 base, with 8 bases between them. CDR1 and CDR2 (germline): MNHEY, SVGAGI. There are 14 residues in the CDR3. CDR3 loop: CASSRGQNTGELFF. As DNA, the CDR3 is TGTGCCAGCAGTCGGGGGCAGAACACCGGGGAGCTGTTTTTT.

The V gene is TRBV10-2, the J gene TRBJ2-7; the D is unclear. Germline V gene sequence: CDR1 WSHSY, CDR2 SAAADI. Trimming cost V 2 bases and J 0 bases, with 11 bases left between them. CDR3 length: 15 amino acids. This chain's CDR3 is CASSEPGWNSYEQYF. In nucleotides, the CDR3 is TGCGCCAGCAGTGAGCCCGGTTGGAACTCCTACGAGCAGTACTTC.

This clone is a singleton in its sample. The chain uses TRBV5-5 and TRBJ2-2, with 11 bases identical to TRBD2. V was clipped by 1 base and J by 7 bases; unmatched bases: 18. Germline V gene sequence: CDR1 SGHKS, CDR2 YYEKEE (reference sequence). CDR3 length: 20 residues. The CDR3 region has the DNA TGTGCCAGCAGCTTGTATTGGTTACAGACTAGCGGGATCGAGAACGGGGAGCTGTTTTTT. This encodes CASSLYWLQTSGIENGELFF.